This T cell receptor beta chain is from a study of T cell repertoires in cytomegalovirus infection. Study-level information: Matching HLA type and CMV infection were both indicated by public TCR beta signatures.

Study results and limitations: Cumulative public TCR beta family frequency identified CMV carriers with the relevant HLA. In two of eight donors, the top clonotype was HLA-C-restricted CMV-specific.

This clonotype was counted many times. Its antigen is currently unknown. Losses at the gene ends were 5 bases for V and 2 bases for J; bases not matched to a gene: 12. The CDR3 spans 17 residues. Germline V gene lookup returns CDR1 SGHVS and CDR2 FQNEAQ. One entry per CDR3 protein, called by TCRdb with MiXCR from the reads. The top ten clones hold 1.5% to 2% of a sample with about 250,000 distinct CDR3 sequences, roughly an eighth of them seen once. The receptor was derived from a human donor in good health (CMV status not recorded). Some clones in this sample may be carry-over from other donors' samples. J is TRBJ2-7 and V is TRBV7-8; TRBD2 matches 10 bases. Sequencing input: PBMCs. The CDR3 DNA follows: TGTGCCAGCAGCCCCCCCAATAGCGGGGGGCGACCCTACGAGCAGTACTTC. Encoded protein: CASSPPNSGGRPYEQYF. The whole variable domain, remainder taken from reference TRBV7-8 and TRBJ2-7, is GAGVSQSPRYKVAKRGQDVALRCDPISGHVSLFWYQQALGQGPEFLTYFQNEAQLDKSGLPSDRFFAERPEGSVSTLKIQRTQQEDSAVYLCASSPPNSGGRPYEQYFGPGTRLTVT.